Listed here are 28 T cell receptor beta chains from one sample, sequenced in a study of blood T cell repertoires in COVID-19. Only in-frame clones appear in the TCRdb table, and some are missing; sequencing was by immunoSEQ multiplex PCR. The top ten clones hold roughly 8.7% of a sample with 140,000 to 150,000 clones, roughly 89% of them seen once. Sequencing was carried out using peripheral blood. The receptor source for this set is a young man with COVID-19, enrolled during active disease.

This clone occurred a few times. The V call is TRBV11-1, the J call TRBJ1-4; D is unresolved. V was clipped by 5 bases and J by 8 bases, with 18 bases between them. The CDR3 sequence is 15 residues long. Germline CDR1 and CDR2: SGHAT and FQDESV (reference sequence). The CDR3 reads CASSPAGRGGEKLFF. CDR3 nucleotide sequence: TGTGCCAGCAGCCCTGCCGGGAGAGGAGGCGAAAAACTGTTTTTT.

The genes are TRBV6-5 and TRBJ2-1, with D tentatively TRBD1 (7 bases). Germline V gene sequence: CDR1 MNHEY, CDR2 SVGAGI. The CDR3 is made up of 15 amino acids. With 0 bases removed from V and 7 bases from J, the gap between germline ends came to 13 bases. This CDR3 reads CASSYSGGTENEQFF. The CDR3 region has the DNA TGTGCCAGCAGTTACTCGGGCGGGACAGAAAATGAGCAGTTCTTC.

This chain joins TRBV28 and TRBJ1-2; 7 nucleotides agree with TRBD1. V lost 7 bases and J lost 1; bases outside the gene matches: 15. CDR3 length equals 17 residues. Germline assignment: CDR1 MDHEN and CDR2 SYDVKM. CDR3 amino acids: CASTPTGIVWGNYGYTF. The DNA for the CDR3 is TGTGCCAGCACCCCGACAGGGATTGTTTGGGGTAACTATGGCTACACCTTC.

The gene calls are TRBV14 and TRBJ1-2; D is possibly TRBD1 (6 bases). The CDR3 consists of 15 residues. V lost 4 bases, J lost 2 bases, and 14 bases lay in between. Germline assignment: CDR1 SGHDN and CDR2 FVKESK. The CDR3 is CASSLVGGQNYGYTF. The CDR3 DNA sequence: TGTGCCAGCAGCCTTGTCGGGGGGCAAAACTATGGCTACACCTTC.

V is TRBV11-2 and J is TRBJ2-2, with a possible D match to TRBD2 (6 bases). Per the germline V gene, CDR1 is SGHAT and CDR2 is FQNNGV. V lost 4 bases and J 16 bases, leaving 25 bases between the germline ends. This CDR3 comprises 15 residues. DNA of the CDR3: TGTGCCAGCAGCTCGACCCGGGGGACGAACCGGGGACCGTTTTTT. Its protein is CASSSTRGTNRGPFF.

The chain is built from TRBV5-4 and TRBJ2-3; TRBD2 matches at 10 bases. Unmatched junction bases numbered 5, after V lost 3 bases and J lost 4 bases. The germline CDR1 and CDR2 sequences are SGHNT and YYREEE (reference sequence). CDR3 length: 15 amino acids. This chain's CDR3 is CASSWASGSADTQYF. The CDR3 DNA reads TGTGCCAGCAGCTGGGCTAGCGGGAGCGCAGATACGCAGTATTTT.

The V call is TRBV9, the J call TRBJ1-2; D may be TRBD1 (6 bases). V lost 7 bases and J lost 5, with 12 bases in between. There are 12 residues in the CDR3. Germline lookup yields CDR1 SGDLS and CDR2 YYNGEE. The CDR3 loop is CASVGAQYGYTF. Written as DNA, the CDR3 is TGTGCCAGCGTGGGGGCGCAATATGGCTACACCTTC.

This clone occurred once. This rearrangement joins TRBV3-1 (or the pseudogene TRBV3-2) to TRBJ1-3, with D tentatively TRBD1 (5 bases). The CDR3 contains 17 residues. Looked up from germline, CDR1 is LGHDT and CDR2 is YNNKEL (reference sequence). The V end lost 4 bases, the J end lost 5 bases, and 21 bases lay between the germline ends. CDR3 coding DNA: TGTGCCAGCAGCCCCCCTAGGGGTCGGACGGCCCGAAACACCATATATTTT. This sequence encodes CASSPPRGRTARNTIYF.

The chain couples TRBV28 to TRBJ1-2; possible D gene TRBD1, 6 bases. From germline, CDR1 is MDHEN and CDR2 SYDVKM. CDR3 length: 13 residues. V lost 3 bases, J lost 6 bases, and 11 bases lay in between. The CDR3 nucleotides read TGTGCCAGCAGTTTGTCAGGGGTGCATGGCTACACCTTC. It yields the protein CASSLSGVHGYTF.

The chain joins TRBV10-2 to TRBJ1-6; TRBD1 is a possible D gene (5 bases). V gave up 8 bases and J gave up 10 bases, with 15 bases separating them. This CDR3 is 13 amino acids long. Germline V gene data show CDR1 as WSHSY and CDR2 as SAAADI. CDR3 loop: CASAAGWGSPLHF. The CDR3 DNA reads TGCGCCAGCGCGGCAGGGTGGGGATCACCCCTCCACTTT.

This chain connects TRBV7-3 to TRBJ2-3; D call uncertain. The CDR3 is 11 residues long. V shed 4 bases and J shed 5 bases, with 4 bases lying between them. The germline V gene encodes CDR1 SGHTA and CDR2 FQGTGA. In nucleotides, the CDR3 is TGTGCCAGCAGCTCAGAAGATACGCAGTATTTT. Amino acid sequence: CASSSEDTQYF. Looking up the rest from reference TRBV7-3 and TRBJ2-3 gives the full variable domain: GAGVSQTPSNKVTEKGKYVELRCDPISGHTALYWYRQSLGQGPEFLIYFQGTGAADDSGLPNDRFFAVRPEGSVSTLKIQRTERGDSAVYLCASSSEDTQYFGPGTRLTVL.

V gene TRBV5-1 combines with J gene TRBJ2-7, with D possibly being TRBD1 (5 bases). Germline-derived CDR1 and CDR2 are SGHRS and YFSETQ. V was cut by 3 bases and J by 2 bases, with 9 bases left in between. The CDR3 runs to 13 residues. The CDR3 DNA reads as TGCGCCAGCAGCTGGGGCCCCGCCTACGAGCAGTACTTC. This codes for CASSWGPAYEQYF.

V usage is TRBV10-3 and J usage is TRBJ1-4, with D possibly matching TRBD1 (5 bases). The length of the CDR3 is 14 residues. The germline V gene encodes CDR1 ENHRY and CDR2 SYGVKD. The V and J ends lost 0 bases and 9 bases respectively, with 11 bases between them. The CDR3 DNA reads TGTGCCATCAGTGAGTCGGCGGGGGAAAAAAAACTGTTTTTT. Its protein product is CAISESAGEKKLFF.

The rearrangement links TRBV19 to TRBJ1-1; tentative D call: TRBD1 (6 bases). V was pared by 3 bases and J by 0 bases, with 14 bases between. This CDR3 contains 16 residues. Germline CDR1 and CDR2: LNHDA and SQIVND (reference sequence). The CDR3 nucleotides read TGTGCCAGTAGTATTTCTGGGGGCTCCATGAACACTGAAGCTTTCTTT. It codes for CASSISGGSMNTEAFF.

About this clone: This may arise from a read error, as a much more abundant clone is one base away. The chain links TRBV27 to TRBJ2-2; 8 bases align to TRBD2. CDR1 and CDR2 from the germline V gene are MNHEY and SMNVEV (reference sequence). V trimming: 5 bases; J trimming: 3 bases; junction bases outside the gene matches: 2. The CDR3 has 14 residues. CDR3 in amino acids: CASSVAGHTGELFF. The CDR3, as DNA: TGTGCCAGCAGTGTAGCGGGGCACACCGGGGAGCTGTTTTTT.

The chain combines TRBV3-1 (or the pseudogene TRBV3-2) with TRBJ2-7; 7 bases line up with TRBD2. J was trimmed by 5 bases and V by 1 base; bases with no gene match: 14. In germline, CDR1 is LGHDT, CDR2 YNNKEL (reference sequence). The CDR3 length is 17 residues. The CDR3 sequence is CASSQGGGWPSGHEQYF. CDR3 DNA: TGTGCCAGCAGCCAAGGGGGGGGGTGGCCGTCGGGTCACGAGCAGTACTTC.

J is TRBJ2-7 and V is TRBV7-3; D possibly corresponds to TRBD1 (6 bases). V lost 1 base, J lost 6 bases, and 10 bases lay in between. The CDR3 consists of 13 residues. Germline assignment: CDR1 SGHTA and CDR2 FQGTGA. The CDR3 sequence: CASSLKGDREQYF. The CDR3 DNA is TGTGCCAGCAGCTTAAAGGGGGACCGCGAGCAGTACTTC.

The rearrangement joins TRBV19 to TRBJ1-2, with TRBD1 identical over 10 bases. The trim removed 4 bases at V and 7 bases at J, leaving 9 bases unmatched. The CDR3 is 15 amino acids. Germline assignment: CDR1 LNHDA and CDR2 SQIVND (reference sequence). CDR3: CASSTMTGGAVGYTF. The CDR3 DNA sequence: TGTGCCAGTAGTACCATGACAGGGGGCGCGGTTGGCTACACCTTC.

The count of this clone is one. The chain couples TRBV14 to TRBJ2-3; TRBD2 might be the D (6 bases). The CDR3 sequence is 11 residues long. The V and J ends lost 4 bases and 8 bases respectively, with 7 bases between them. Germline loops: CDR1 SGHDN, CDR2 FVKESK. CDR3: CASSRDFTQYF. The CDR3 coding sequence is TGTGCCAGCAGCCGGGACTTTACGCAGTATTTT.

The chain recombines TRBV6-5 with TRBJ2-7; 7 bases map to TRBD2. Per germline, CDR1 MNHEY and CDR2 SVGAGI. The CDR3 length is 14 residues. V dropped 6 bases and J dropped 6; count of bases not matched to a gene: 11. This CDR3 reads CASSQAGVLREQYF. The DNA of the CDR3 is TGTGCCAGCAGCCAGGCGGGAGTATTGCGCGAGCAGTACTTC.

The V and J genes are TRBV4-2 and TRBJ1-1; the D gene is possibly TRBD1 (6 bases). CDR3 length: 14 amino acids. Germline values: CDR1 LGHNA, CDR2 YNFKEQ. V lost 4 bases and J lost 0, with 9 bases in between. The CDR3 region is CASSPNRVNTEAFF. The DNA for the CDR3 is TGTGCCAGCAGCCCCAACAGGGTGAACACTGAAGCTTTCTTT.

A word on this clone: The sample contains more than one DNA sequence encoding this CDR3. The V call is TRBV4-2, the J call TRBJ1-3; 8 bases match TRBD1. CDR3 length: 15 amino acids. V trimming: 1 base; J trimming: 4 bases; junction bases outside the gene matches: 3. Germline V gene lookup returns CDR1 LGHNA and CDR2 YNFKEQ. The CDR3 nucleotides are TGTGCCAGCAGCCAAGTGGGGACAGGAGGAAACACCATATATTTT. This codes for CASSQVGTGGNTIYF.

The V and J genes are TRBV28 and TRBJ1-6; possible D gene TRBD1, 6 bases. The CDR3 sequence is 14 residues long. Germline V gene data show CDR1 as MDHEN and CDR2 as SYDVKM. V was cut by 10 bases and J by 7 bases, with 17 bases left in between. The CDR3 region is CATVRDQGNSPLHF. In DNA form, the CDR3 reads TGTGCCACCGTCCGGGACCAGGGGAATTCACCCCTCCACTTT.

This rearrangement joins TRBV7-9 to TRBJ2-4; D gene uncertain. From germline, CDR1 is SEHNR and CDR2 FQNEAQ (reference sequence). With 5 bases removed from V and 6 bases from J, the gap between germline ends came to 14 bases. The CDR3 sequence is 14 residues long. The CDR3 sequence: CASSPPSGVNIQYF. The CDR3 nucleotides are TGTGCCAGCAGCCCCCCTTCTGGAGTAAACATTCAGTACTTC. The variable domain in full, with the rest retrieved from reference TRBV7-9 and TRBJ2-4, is DTGVSQNPRHKITKRGQNVTFRCDPISEHNRLYWYRQTLGQGPEFLTYFQNEAQLEKSRLLSDRFSAERPKGSFSTLEIQRTEQGDSAMYLCASSPPSGVNIQYFGAGTRLSVL.

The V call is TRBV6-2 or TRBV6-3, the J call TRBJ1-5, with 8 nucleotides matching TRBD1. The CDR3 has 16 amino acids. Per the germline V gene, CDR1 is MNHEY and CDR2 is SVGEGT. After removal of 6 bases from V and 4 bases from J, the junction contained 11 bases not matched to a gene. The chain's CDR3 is CASSPIGQGANQPQHF. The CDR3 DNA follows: TGTGCCAGCAGCCCTATAGGACAGGGCGCAAATCAGCCCCAGCATTTT.

CDR3 DNA sequence: TGTGCCTGGAGTGTTAATAGCTACGAGCAGTACTTC. Amino acids: CAWSVNSYEQYF. The chain uses TRBV30 and TRBJ2-7; D remains unclear. The CDR3 contains 12 residues. Per germline, CDR1 GTSNPN and CDR2 SVGIG (reference sequence). V was cut by 0 bases and J by 3 bases, with 6 bases left in between.

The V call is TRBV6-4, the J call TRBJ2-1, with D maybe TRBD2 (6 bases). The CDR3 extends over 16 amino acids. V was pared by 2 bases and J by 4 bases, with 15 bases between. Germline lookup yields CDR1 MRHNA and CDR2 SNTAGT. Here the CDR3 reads CASSDTTRVNYNEQFF. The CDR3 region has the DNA TGTGCCAGCAGTGACACGACTAGGGTTAATTACAATGAGCAGTTCTTC.

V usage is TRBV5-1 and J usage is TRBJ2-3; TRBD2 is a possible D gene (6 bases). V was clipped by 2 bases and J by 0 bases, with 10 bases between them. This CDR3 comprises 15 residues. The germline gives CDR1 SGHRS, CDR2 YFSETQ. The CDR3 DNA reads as TGCGCCAGCAGCTTTTTAGGAGGGAGCACAGATACGCAGTATTTT. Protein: CASSFLGGSTDTQYF.